This T cell receptor beta chain was captured in a study of blood T cell repertoires in COVID-19 (dated by TCRdb to the early 2020s). A note on the overall study: Collaborator samples came from the United States, Italy and Spain and covered acute and convalescent phases of COVID-19. The material from the prospective study consisted of cDNA or gDNA derived from T cells, B-cell-depleted T cells, or PBMCs. Deeply sampled blood TCRbeta repertoires from subjects exposed to, actively infected with, or recovered from COVID-19 were included in the dataset. The repertoires were released in a freely available public database intended as a resource for research on the immune response to SARS-CoV-2. Samples were obtained from the ongoing ImmuneRACE study (first 160 participants) and from about 1,300 subjects provided by 6 global collaborators. Nearly every sample came with metadata listing a de-identified subject ID, COVID-19 status, age in years and sex. Where HLA class I and class II types were available, the types were taken from metadata supplied by the sample provider, not from assay-based typing. The paper as a whole reports these results and caveats: How much clinical and demographic metadata was included differed by source and by participant, and the metadata was provided uncurated.

V and J lose 0 bases and 8 bases, and a span of 7 bases separates them. CDR1 is given as SGHAT and CDR2 as FQNNGV, both from the germline V gene. The CDR3 measures 13 amino acids from cysteine to phenylalanine. Left in the record is the CDR3 DNA by itself, 39 bases read in frame from the first base. This clone was seen a handful of times. There is no known antigen for this receptor. Qualities for individual bases were not recorded, and no much larger clone is one base off. Collaborating institutions collected whole blood in K2EDTA tubes following their own protocols. For TCRbeta analysis, collaborator samples were shipped as frozen whole blood, as isolated PBMCs, or as DNA extracted from either sample type. TCRbeta CDR3 regions were amplified from genomic DNA using the immunoSEQ Assay, a bias-controlled multiplex PCR. As for the original processing: Within the assay, amplification of reference gene primers was used to estimate how many nucleated cells each sample contained. To quantify the absolute abundance of each unique TCRbeta CDR3 rearrangement, sequence reads were collapsed and filtered. For each sample, productive Simpson clonality was calculated as the square root of Simpson's diversity index across productive rearrangements. Entries here come from immuneACCESS through TCRdb and include only in-frame sequences with V and J called. Some clones fail to appear in such tables; in the studies checked, an unresolved V gene covers under half of the shortfall, and the cause of the remainder is unknown. That table supplies the V and J calls and clone size; D and trimming were determined from the DNA. In all, the sample holds tens of thousands of clones, and about 90% of those were seen once. Of the sample, about 3% is held by the ten largest clones.

The TCR was taken from a human donor in a cohort sampled during active COVID-19. The specimen sequenced was peripheral blood. This chain is built from TRBV11-2 and TRBJ2-2; 5 matching bases give a weak D call of TRBD1. The CDR3 reads CASSLDRAGELFF. DNA sequence: TGTGCCAGCAGCTTAGACAGGGCTGGGGAGCTGTTTTTT.